The rows below give T cell receptor beta chains drawn from one sample of a study of T cell responses to AZD1222 COVID-19 vaccine. TCRdb's table, derived via immunoSEQ multiplex PCR, lists solely in-frame clones and lacks some. The sample holds approximately 81,000 clones; about 93% are singletons and the top ten take roughly 4.3%. Sequenced material: peripheral blood, taken on day 0 of MenACWY control vaccination. Every receptor here comes from an adult in good health. The CDR3 runs from the conserved cysteine through the conserved F or W. Each record gives: CDR3 DNA, CDR3 protein, clone size, D gene, J gene, CDR3 length, V gene. The D gene is left open where the match is weak. Expanded clones are given a class, and other clones once, few, many or no size at all.

CDR3nt: TGTGCCATCAGGCAGGGGGCGCCTAGCGGTGGCTACACCTTC; CDR3aa: CAIRQGAPSGGYTF; abundance: -; d_gene: TRBD1; j_gene: TRBJ1-2; len: 14; v_gene: TRBV10-3
CDR3nt: TGTGCCAGCAGCAACCGGGACTTCCACGAGCAGTACTTC; CDR3aa: CASSNRDFHEQYF; abundance: -; d_gene: -; j_gene: TRBJ2-7; len: 13; v_gene: TRBV7-8
CDR3nt: TGTGCCAGCAGCTTACAGGGGATGAATGAAAAACTGTTTTTT; CDR3aa: CASSLQGMNEKLFF; abundance: few; d_gene: TRBD1; j_gene: TRBJ1-4; len: 14; v_gene: TRBV5-8
CDR3nt: TGTGCCAGCAGCTTACGAACCCCGGGCACTGAAGCTTTCTTT; CDR3aa: CASSLRTPGTEAFF; abundance: once; d_gene: -; j_gene: TRBJ1-1; len: 14; v_gene: TRBV5-4
CDR3nt: TGCGCCAGCAGCTTGGGGACGGTTGAAGGACAGCCCCAGCATTTT; CDR3aa: CASSLGTVEGQPQHF; abundance: -; d_gene: -; j_gene: TRBJ1-5; len: 15; v_gene: TRBV5-1
CDR3nt: TGTGCCACCGGCGCAGGGGAAAAAGGTACCCGTAATGAGCAGTTCTTC; CDR3aa: CATGAGEKGTRNEQFF; abundance: -; d_gene: -; j_gene: TRBJ2-1; len: 16; v_gene: TRBV10-3
CDR3nt: TGTGCCAGCAGTTACCCCAATGGCTACACCTTC; CDR3aa: CASSYPNGYTF; abundance: -; d_gene: -; j_gene: TRBJ1-2; len: 11; v_gene: TRBV6-5
CDR3nt: TGTGCCAGCAGCTTAGGCGGGCCTGGTGAGCAGTTCTTC; CDR3aa: CASSLGGPGEQFF; abundance: -; d_gene: -; j_gene: TRBJ2-1; len: 13; v_gene: TRBV7-6
CDR3nt: TGTGCCAGCACCTCGGGACCTGGAAACACCATATATTTT; CDR3aa: CASTSGPGNTIYF; abundance: -; d_gene: -; j_gene: TRBJ1-3; len: 13; v_gene: TRBV7-2
CDR3nt: TGCGCCAGCAGTGACTCACAGGGACCCGGGGATACGCAGTATTTT; CDR3aa: CASSDSQGPGDTQYF; abundance: -; d_gene: -; j_gene: TRBJ2-3; len: 15; v_gene: TRBV10-1
CDR3nt: TGTGCCAGCACGTACTTGACTGAAGCTTTCTTT; CDR3aa: CASTYLTEAFF; abundance: -; d_gene: -; j_gene: TRBJ1-1; len: 11; v_gene: TRBV5-5
CDR3nt: TGTGCCAGCAGCTCGGTTTCGACAGGGAGTGAAAAACTGTTTTTT; CDR3aa: CASSSVSTGSEKLFF; abundance: -; d_gene: TRBD1; j_gene: TRBJ1-4; len: 15; v_gene: TRBV7-9
CDR3nt: TGTGCCAGCAGCAGCTCCGGGACTTCAGGAAACACCATATATTTT; CDR3aa: CASSSSGTSGNTIYF; abundance: -; d_gene: -; j_gene: TRBJ1-3; len: 15; v_gene: TRBV5-6
CDR3nt: TGCGCCAGCACAAAACCGGGACAACCTGAAGCTTTCTTT; CDR3aa: CASTKPGQPEAFF; abundance: -; d_gene: -; j_gene: TRBJ1-1; len: 13; v_gene: TRBV5-1
CDR3nt: TGTGCCAGCAGCTTAGTTAGCGCGATACGGGATGAGCAGTTCTTC; CDR3aa: CASSLVSAIRDEQFF; abundance: -; d_gene: -; j_gene: TRBJ2-1; len: 15; v_gene: TRBV7-2
CDR3nt: TGTGCCAGTAAAAAGGGTGAGGGCTACACCTTC; CDR3aa: CASKKGEGYTF; abundance: once; d_gene: -; j_gene: TRBJ1-2; len: 11; v_gene: TRBV19
CDR3nt: TGTGCCAGCAGCTTGGCTAGCGGGCTTCCCTACGAGCAGTACTTC; CDR3aa: CASSLASGLPYEQYF; abundance: -; d_gene: TRBD2; j_gene: TRBJ2-7; len: 15; v_gene: TRBV5-4
CDR3nt: TGCGCCAGCATGATAGCGGCGAACACCGGGGAGCTGTTTTTT; CDR3aa: CASMIAANTGELFF; abundance: -; d_gene: -; j_gene: TRBJ2-2; len: 14; v_gene: TRBV10-2
CDR3nt: TGCGCCAGCAGTGTGCAGGGGGACCCCTACACCTTC; CDR3aa: CASSVQGDPYTF; abundance: few; d_gene: TRBD1; j_gene: TRBJ1-2; len: 12; v_gene: TRBV10-2
CDR3nt: TGTGCCATCAGTGAGTCTGGGACAGCAGATACGCAGTATTTT; CDR3aa: CAISESGTADTQYF; abundance: -; d_gene: TRBD1; j_gene: TRBJ2-3; len: 14; v_gene: TRBV10-3
CDR3nt: TGTGCCAGCAGGGTCGGGCAGGAGACCCAGTACTTC; CDR3aa: CASRVGQETQYF; abundance: -; d_gene: -; j_gene: TRBJ2-5; len: 12; v_gene: TRBV2
CDR3nt: TGCGCCAGCAGCTTACAAAATGAGCAGTTCTTC; CDR3aa: CASSLQNEQFF; abundance: -; d_gene: -; j_gene: TRBJ2-1; len: 11; v_gene: TRBV5-1
CDR3nt: TGTCCCTCAGTGTCAGCCGAGAACAACTATGGCTACACCTTC; CDR3aa: CPSVSAENNYGYTF; abundance: few; d_gene: -; j_gene: TRBJ1-2; len: 14; v_gene: TRBV19
CDR3nt: TGTGCCAGTTGTGAACGGTCACCTCGGTGGGATGAGCAGTTCTTC; CDR3aa: CASCERSPRWDEQFF; abundance: -; d_gene: -; j_gene: TRBJ2-1; len: 15; v_gene: TRBV2
CDR3nt: TGTGCCTGGAGTTCGGTGAACACTGAAGCTTTCTTT; CDR3aa: CAWSSVNTEAFF; abundance: -; d_gene: -; j_gene: TRBJ1-1; len: 12; v_gene: TRBV30
CDR3nt: TGTGCCAGCACCGATCTAGCAGGGGTCCCTGGCTACACCTTC; CDR3aa: CASTDLAGVPGYTF; abundance: once; d_gene: -; j_gene: TRBJ1-2; len: 14; v_gene: TRBV7-9
CDR3nt: TGCGCCAGCAGCGGGGAGCGGGAAAACACCGGGGAGCTGTTTTTT; CDR3aa: CASSGERENTGELFF; abundance: -; d_gene: TRBD2; j_gene: TRBJ2-2; len: 15; v_gene: TRBV5-1
CDR3nt: TGTGCCACCAGTGACCCGGGACAGCGGGAGACCCAGTACTTC; CDR3aa: CATSDPGQRETQYF; abundance: -; d_gene: TRBD1; j_gene: TRBJ2-5; len: 14; v_gene: TRBV24-1
CDR3nt: TGCAGCGTTGCTTTTGTAGAAGGTACCGGGGAGCTGTTTTTT; CDR3aa: CSVAFVEGTGELFF; abundance: -; d_gene: -; j_gene: TRBJ2-2; len: 14; v_gene: TRBV29-1
CDR3nt: TGTGCCAGCAGTCCAACTCGACAGGGAATCTATGGCTACACCTTC; CDR3aa: CASSPTRQGIYGYTF; abundance: -; d_gene: TRBD1; j_gene: TRBJ1-2; len: 15; v_gene: TRBV6-2/TRBV6-3
CDR3nt: TGTGCCAGCAGCCCTGGACAGCTCTTCTCTGGAAACACCATATATTTT; CDR3aa: CASSPGQLFSGNTIYF; abundance: -; d_gene: -; j_gene: TRBJ1-3; len: 16; v_gene: TRBV7-8
CDR3nt: TGTGCCAGTAACACAGGGGTCACTGAAGCTTTCTTT; CDR3aa: CASNTGVTEAFF; abundance: -; d_gene: TRBD1; j_gene: TRBJ1-1; len: 12; v_gene: TRBV28
CDR3nt: TGTGCCAGCAGTTCGGGTGGGGCCGGAATGAACACTGAAGCTTTCTTT; CDR3aa: CASSSGGAGMNTEAFF; abundance: -; d_gene: -; j_gene: TRBJ1-1; len: 16; v_gene: TRBV28
CDR3nt: TGTGCCAGCCCCCCCCGGGCAGCTGAGGGCACTGAAGCTTTCTTT; CDR3aa: CASPPRAAEGTEAFF; abundance: -; d_gene: -; j_gene: TRBJ1-1; len: 15; v_gene: TRBV28